This T cell receptor beta chain was identified during a study of cytomegalovirus exposure and HLA in healthy donors. Study-wide background: Per a later analysis, the roughly 640 first-cohort and over 90 validation repertoires shared one platform.

Study results and limitations: In the 95 to 150 validation repertoires, roughly 94% of cluster scores exceeded 0, per a later analysis. The study recorded 150 to 200 TCR beta chains that were cytomegalovirus-associated.

The method was immunoSEQ multiplex PCR; TCRdb's version includes in-frame clones alone and lacks a portion of them. There are over 200,000 clones in the sample; 90% occur only once, and approximately 0.34% lies in the top ten. Concerning this clone itself: Its specificity is not known.

Trimming took 3 bases from V and 2 from J; bases not matched to a gene: 4. The CDR3 contains 15 residues. Germline V gives CDR1 LNHDA, CDR2 SQIVND (reference sequence). Source material: PBMCs. This TCR derives from a woman under 30 in good health and CMV-seronegative. The chain is built from TRBV19 and TRBJ2-7; 10 positions agree with TRBD2. CDR3 region: CASSMSSGGTYEQYF. Written as DNA, the CDR3 is TGTGCCAGTAGTATGTCTAGCGGGGGCACCTACGAGCAGTACTTC.